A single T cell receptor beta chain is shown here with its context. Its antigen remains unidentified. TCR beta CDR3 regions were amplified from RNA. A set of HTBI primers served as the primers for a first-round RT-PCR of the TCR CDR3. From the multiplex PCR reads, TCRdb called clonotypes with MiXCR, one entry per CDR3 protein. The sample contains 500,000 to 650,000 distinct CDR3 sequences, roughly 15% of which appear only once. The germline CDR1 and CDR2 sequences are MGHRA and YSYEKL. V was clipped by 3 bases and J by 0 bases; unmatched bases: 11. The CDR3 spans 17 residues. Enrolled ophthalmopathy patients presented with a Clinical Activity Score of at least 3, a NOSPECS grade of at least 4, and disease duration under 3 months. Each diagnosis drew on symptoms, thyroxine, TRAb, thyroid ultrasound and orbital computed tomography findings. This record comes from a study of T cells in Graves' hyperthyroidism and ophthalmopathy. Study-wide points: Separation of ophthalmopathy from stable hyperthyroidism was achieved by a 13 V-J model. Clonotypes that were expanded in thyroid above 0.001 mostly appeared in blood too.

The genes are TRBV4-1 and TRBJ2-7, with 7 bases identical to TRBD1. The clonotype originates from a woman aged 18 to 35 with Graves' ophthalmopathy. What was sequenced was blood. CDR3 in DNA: TGCGCCAGCAGCCACGTAATTAGACAGGGAAGCTCCTACGAGCAGTACTTC. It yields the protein CASSHVIRQGSSYEQYF.